One sample yielded the 9 T cell receptor beta chains listed below, sequenced in a study of T cells in Graves' hyperthyroidism and ophthalmopathy. RNA transcripts were the template for amplifying TCR beta CDR3 regions. A first-round RT-PCR of the TCR CDR3 used the HTBI primer set. TCRdb reprocessed the multiplex PCR reads via MiXCR and lists one record per CDR3 protein. The repertoire holds around 440,000 distinct CDR3 sequences, with 15% to 18% as singletons. The sample taken for sequencing was blood. All receptors come from a woman under 30 with Graves' hyperthyroidism.

This clonotype has just a few counts. V gene TRBV9 combines with J gene TRBJ1-3, with a tentative D call TRBD1 (5 bases). The germline V gene encodes CDR1 SGDLS and CDR2 YYNGEE. V dropped 0 bases and J dropped 3 bases, with 10 bases sitting between them. This CDR3 has 15 residues. This CDR3 reads CASSVDAGGGNTIYF. CDR3 sequence (DNA): TGTGCCAGCAGCGTAGATGCGGGGGGTGGAAACACCATATATTTT.

This clonotype was seen many times. This sequence joins TRBV29-1 and TRBJ1-1; D not certain. Deletions cut 8 bases from V and 0 bases from J, with 13 bases between. The CDR3 is 13 amino acids. CDR1 and CDR2 from the germline V gene are SQVTM and ANQGSEA. DNA for the CDR3: TGCAGCCCTGCTTTGGCTGTGAACACTGAAGCTTTCTTT. Translation gives CSPALAVNTEAFF.

This clonotype has a handful of counts. V gene TRBV6-1 combines with J gene TRBJ2-2; 7 positions agree with TRBD1. The junction had 5 bases not matched to a gene; V was cut back by 8 bases and J by 5 bases. Germline CDR1 is MNHNS and CDR2 is SASEGT. This CDR3 spans 13 amino acids. The CDR3 sequence: CASLTGRTGELFF. The CDR3 DNA is TGTGCCAGCCTGACAGGGCGGACCGGGGAGCTGTTTTTT.

This clonotype was observed many times. This chain connects TRBV29-1 to TRBJ1-4; D possibly corresponds to TRBD1 (5 bases). The CDR3 is 14 amino acids. V gave up 4 bases and J gave up 8 bases, with 17 bases separating them. Germline assignment: CDR1 SQVTM and CDR2 ANQGSEA. CDR3: CSVAPQGDGEKLFF. The CDR3 DNA follows: TGCAGCGTTGCCCCTCAGGGTGATGGGGAAAAACTGTTTTTT.

This clonotype occurred many times. The chain links TRBV3-1 to TRBJ1-4; D remains unclear. CDR3 size: 14 residues. CDR1 LGHDT and CDR2 YNNKEL come from the germline V gene (reference sequence). V shed 1 base and J shed 4 bases, with 7 bases lying between them. CDR3 nucleotide sequence: TGTGCCAGCAGCCAAGCATGGCGTAATGAAAAACTGTTTTTT. Encoded protein: CASSQAWRNEKLFF.

This clonotype came up many times. This chain links TRBV6-1 with TRBJ2-2; perhaps TRBD2 as D (5 bases). The length of the CDR3 is 14 residues. The V and J ends lost 0 bases and 3 bases respectively, with 5 bases between them. Per germline, CDR1 MNHNS and CDR2 SASEGT. The CDR3 DNA reads TGTGCCAGCAGTGAAGCGGGAGACACCGGGGAGCTGTTTTTT. Its protein product is CASSEAGDTGELFF.

Ten or more counts support this clonotype. The V gene is TRBV13, the J gene TRBJ2-3; D call uncertain. The CDR3 sequence is 16 residues long. Germline V gene lookup returns CDR1 PRHDT and CDR2 FYEKMQ (reference sequence). With 0 bases removed from V and 4 bases from J, the gap between germline ends came to 14 bases. CDR3 DNA sequence: TGTGCCAGCAGCTTAGGCGGAACTGCGCGACCAGATACGCAGTATTTT. Its protein product is CASSLGGTARPDTQYF. The whole variable domain, remainder taken from reference TRBV13 and TRBJ2-3, is AAGVIQSPRHLIKEKRETATLKCYPIPRHDTVYWYQQGPGQDPQFLISFYEKMQSDKGSIPDRFSAQQFSDYHSELNMSSLELGDSALYFCASSLGGTARPDTQYFGPGTRLTVL.

Many counts were recorded for this clonotype. The V call is TRBV12-3 or TRBV12-4, the J call TRBJ1-2, with 10 nucleotides matching TRBD1. This CDR3 region has 13 residues. V lost 5 bases and J lost 7; bases outside the gene matches: 4. CDR3: CASSRTGGGGYTF. The CDR3 region has the DNA TGTGCCAGCAGTAGGACAGGGGGAGGTGGCTACACCTTC.

This clonotype occurred many times. This sequence joins TRBV28 and TRBJ1-1; D is ambiguous. V shed 5 bases and J shed 10 bases, with 20 bases lying between them. The germline V gene has CDR1 MDHEN and CDR2 SYDVKM. The CDR3 is 14 amino acids. The CDR3 sequence: CASSPGGSVRVAFF. DNA for the CDR3: TGTGCCAGCAGTCCCGGAGGGAGCGTGAGGGTAGCTTTCTTT.